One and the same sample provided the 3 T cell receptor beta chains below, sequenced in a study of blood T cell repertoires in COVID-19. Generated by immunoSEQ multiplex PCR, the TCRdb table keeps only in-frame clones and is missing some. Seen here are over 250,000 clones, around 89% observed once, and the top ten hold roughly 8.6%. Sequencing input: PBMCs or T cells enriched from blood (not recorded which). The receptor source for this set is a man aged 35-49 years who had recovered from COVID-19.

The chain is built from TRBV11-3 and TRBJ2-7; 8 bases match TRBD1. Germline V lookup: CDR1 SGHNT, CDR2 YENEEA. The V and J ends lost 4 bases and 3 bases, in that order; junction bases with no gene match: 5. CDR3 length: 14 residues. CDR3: CASSSATGVYEQYF. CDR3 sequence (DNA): TGTGCCAGCAGCTCAGCGACAGGGGTCTACGAGCAGTACTTC.

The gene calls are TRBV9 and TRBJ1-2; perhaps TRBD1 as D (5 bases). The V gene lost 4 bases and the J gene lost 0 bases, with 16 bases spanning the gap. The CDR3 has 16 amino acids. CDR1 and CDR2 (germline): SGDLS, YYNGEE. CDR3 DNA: TGTGCCAGCAGCTTCGACAGCTCGATAGCTAACTATGGCTACACCTTC. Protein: CASSFDSSIANYGYTF.

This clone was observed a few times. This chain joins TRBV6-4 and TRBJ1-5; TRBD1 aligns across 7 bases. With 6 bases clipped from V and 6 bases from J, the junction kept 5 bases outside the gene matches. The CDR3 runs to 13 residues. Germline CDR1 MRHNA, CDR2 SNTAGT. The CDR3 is CASSENRGQPQHF. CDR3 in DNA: TGTGCCAGCAGCGAGAACAGGGGTCAGCCCCAGCATTTT.